The rows below give T cell receptor beta chains drawn from one sample of a study of cytomegalovirus exposure and HLA in healthy donors. Sequencing was performed with immunoSEQ multiplex PCR; in TCRdb, only in-frame clones are kept and a portion is missing. The sample holds 160,000 or so clones; almost 80% are singletons and the top ten take 6% to 7%. Input material: PBMCs. These receptors were obtained from a middle-aged man in good health and CMV-seropositive. Both conserved end residues are part of each CDR3. Each record gives: clone size, V gene, D gene, J gene, CDR3 protein, CDR3 DNA. A D gene is named only where the DNA matches it firmly. The listing skips clone size in some rows; elsewhere it reads once, few, many or a size class.

.	TRBV6-1	.	TRBJ2-1	CASPTDSPLGEQFF	TGTGCCAGCCCGACGGACTCCCCGTTGGGTGAGCAGTTCTTC
.	TRBV2	.	TRBJ2-2	CASSVSSLYTGELFF	TGTGCCAGCAGTGTGTCTAGCTTGTACACCGGGGAGCTGTTTTTT
.	TRBV5-1	TRBD2	TRBJ2-1	CASSLAGTSGHNEQFF	TGCGCCAGCAGCTTGGCCGGGACTAGCGGTCACAATGAGCAGTTCTTC
.	TRBV7-9	TRBD2	TRBJ2-5	CASSPLMGREGQETQYF	TGTGCCAGCAGCCCCCTCATGGGGCGGGAGGGCCAGGAGACCCAGTACTTC
.	TRBV5-4	TRBD2	TRBJ2-7	CASSRALAETSGEQYF	TGTGCCAGCAGCAGGGCACTAGCGGAGACTAGCGGGGAGCAGTACTTC
.	TRBV11-2	.	TRBJ2-5	CASSGGTRETQYF	TGTGCCAGCAGCGGCGGGACTCGAGAGACCCAGTACTTC
.	TRBV5-4	TRBD2	TRBJ2-3	CASSWGGLAGITDTQYF	TGTGCCAGCAGCTGGGGCGGGCTAGCGGGGATCACAGATACGCAGTATTTT
.	TRBV13	TRBD1	TRBJ1-5	CASSSRQGRQPQHF	TGTGCCAGCAGCTCAAGACAGGGACGACAGCCCCAGCATTTT
.	TRBV10-2	.	TRBJ2-7	CASSRQESYEQYF	TGCGCCAGCAGTCGGCAGGAATCCTACGAGCAGTACTTC
.	TRBV19	TRBD2	TRBJ2-1	CASSITRTSGRGGEQFF	TGTGCCAGTAGTATCACTCGGACTAGCGGGAGGGGGGGCGAGCAGTTCTTC
once	TRBV27	.	TRBJ1-2	CASRAALAGGLYGYTF	TGTGCCAGCAGGGCAGCATTGGCGGGGGGGCTTTATGGCTACACCTTC
few	TRBV29-1	TRBD2	TRBJ2-7	CSGGGGSGEQYF	TGCAGCGGGGGGGGTGGTTCGGGAGAGCAGTACTTC
.	TRBV19	.	TRBJ1-3	CASSKWTASGNTIYF	TGTGCCAGTAGTAAGTGGACAGCCTCTGGAAACACCATATATTTT
.	TRBV7-2	.	TRBJ2-7	CASSSDIKPHEQYF	TGTGCCAGCAGCTCGGACATCAAACCCCACGAGCAGTACTTC
.	TRBV2	.	TRBJ2-7	CASRRQDRYEQYF	TGTGCCAGCAGGCGACAGGACCGGTACGAGCAGTACTTC
.	TRBV7-3	.	TRBJ2-3	CASSQLDSTQYF	TGTGCCAGCAGCCAACTAGATTCTACGCAGTATTTT
.	TRBV5-6	.	TRBJ2-1	CASSLARNEQFF	TGTGCCAGCAGCTTGGCCCGCAATGAGCAGTTCTTC
.	TRBV6-1	TRBD1	TRBJ1-2	CASSLQGFFNYGYTF	TGTGCCAGCAGTCTACAGGGGTTCTTTAACTATGGCTACACCTTC
.	TRBV5-4	TRBD1	TRBJ2-1	CASSSPGQGNDEQFF	TGTGCCAGCAGCAGTCCGGGACAGGGGAACGACGAGCAGTTCTTC
.	TRBV18	TRBD2	TRBJ2-1	CASSPTSESSYNEQFF	TGTGCCAGCTCACCGACTAGCGAGAGCTCCTACAATGAGCAGTTCTTC
.	TRBV11-3	.	TRBJ2-1	CASSLDGVADEQFF	TGTGCCAGCAGCTTAGACGGGGTAGCGGATGAGCAGTTCTTC
.	TRBV5-5	TRBD1	TRBJ2-7	CASSRSTGDPYEQYF	TGTGCCAGCAGCCGCTCAACAGGGGATCCCTACGAGCAGTACTTC
few	TRBV7-2	TRBD1	TRBJ1-1	CASSSGRQGAFRAFF	TGTGCCAGCAGCTCGGGACGACAGGGGGCGTTTCGGGCTTTCTTT
once	TRBV7-9	TRBD2	TRBJ2-1	CATSFIPLAGAEQFF	TGTGCCACCTCATTCATCCCCCTAGCGGGAGCGGAGCAGTTCTTC
few	TRBV27	.	TRBJ2-2	CASSRLGANTGELFF	TGTGCCAGCAGCCGACTGGGAGCGAACACCGGGGAGCTGTTTTTT
.	TRBV4-1	TRBD1	TRBJ1-1	CASSQTLLRGPNTEAFF	TGCGCCAGCAGCCAGACCCTTTTGAGGGGGCCGAACACTGAAGCTTTCTTT
.	TRBV10-2	.	TRBJ1-5	CASKASGNSNQPQHF	TGCGCCAGCAAAGCCTCGGGTAATAGCAATCAGCCCCAGCATTTT
once	TRBV11-3	TRBD1	TRBJ1-1	CASSLDGNRGRRTEAFF	TGTGCCAGCAGCTTAGATGGGAACAGGGGGCGGAGGACTGAAGCTTTCTTT
.	TRBV25-1	.	TRBJ2-2	CASRDTINTGELFF	TGTGCCAGCAGGGACACGATTAACACCGGGGAGCTGTTTTTT
once	TRBV6-1	.	TRBJ2-1	CASSEPRESQDNEQFF	TGTGCCAGCAGTGAACCGAGGGAGTCGCAAGACAATGAGCAGTTCTTC
once	TRBV6-6	TRBD2	TRBJ2-1	CASSYSGSSYNEQFF	TGTGCCAGCTCCTATAGCGGGAGCTCCTACAATGAGCAGTTCTTC
.	TRBV9	TRBD1	TRBJ2-1	CASSAGQGNEQFF	TGTGCCAGCAGCGCCGGACAGGGCAATGAGCAGTTCTTC
few	TRBV27	TRBD1	TRBJ2-3	CASTGTGASDTQYF	TGTGCCAGCACCGGGACAGGGGCTTCAGATACGCAGTATTTT
.	TRBV2	.	TRBJ1-1	CASRAGSDTEAFF	TGTGCCAGCAGGGCAGGATCCGACACTGAAGCTTTCTTT
.	TRBV7-2	.	TRBJ2-7	CASSLAADSTYKQYF	TGTGCCAGCAGCTTAGCGGCCGACAGCACCTACAAGCAGTACTTC
.	TRBV5-6	.	TRBJ2-7	CASSRPSGAYEQYF	TGTGCCAGCAGCAGACCCTCGGGGGCCTACGAGCAGTACTTC
.	TRBV11-3	TRBD2	TRBJ2-5	CASSTGLAGVETQYF	TGTGCCAGCAGCACGGGACTAGCGGGAGTAGAGACCCAGTACTTC
.	TRBV19	TRBD1	TRBJ1-4	CASSETGGAGKLFF	TGTGCCAGTAGTGAAACAGGGGGCGCGGGAAAACTGTTTTTT
.	TRBV21-1	.	TRBJ2-1	CASSKDLTGTSGRFYNEQFF	TGTGCCAGCAGCAAAGATTTGACCGGGACTAGCGGGAGATTCTACAATGAGCAGTTCTTC
.	TRBV19	TRBD2	TRBJ2-4	CASSIPGLAGGPNSQYF	TGTGCCAGTAGTATCCCCGGACTAGCGGGAGGGCCGAACAGTCAGTACTTC
.	TRBV10-3	TRBD2	TRBJ2-1	CAIRPGLAYSYNEQFF	TGTGCCATCAGACCGGGACTAGCGTACTCCTACAATGAGCAGTTCTTC
.	TRBV4-1	.	TRBJ2-7	CASSQEFTSSEQYF	TGCGCCAGCAGCCAAGAATTCACTAGCAGCGAGCAGTACTTC
.	TRBV7-6	TRBD1	TRBJ1-3	CASSLSGGGNTIYF	TGTGCCAGCAGCTTATCAGGGGGTGGAAACACCATATATTTT
.	TRBV2	.	TRBJ2-7	CASDPALRLGYEQYF	TGTGCCAGCGATCCGGCCTTACGCCTAGGATACGAGCAGTACTTC
.	TRBV29-1	TRBD1	TRBJ2-1	CSLGQSYNEQFF	TGCAGCCTGGGACAGTCCTACAATGAGCAGTTCTTC
.	TRBV19	.	TRBJ2-1	CASSSSGPGSYNEQFF	TGTGCCAGTAGTTCCAGCGGGCCCGGATCCTACAATGAGCAGTTCTTC
.	TRBV7-2	.	TRBJ2-7	CASSSPSLSEQYF	TGTGCCAGCAGCTCCCCTTCGTTGTCCGAGCAGTACTTC
.	TRBV28	TRBD1	TRBJ1-1	CASSPTQGAGRTEAFF	TGTGCCAGCAGTCCTACACAGGGGGCGGGGAGAACTGAAGCTTTCTTT
few	TRBV11-3	.	TRBJ2-1	CASSLALVTNEQFF	TGTGCCAGCAGCTTAGCACTAGTCACTAACGAGCAGTTCTTC
.	TRBV29-1	.	TRBJ2-1	CSGGVSRQNEQFF	TGCAGCGGCGGGGTATCGCGGCAAAATGAGCAGTTCTTC
.	TRBV5-4	TRBD2	TRBJ2-3	CASSPPAGRSTDTQYF	TGTGCCAGCAGCCCTCCAGCGGGGCGAAGCACAGATACGCAGTATTTT
.	TRBV28	TRBD1	TRBJ2-7	CASSLTGTGGDEQYF	TGTGCCAGCAGTTTGACGGGGACAGGGGGGGACGAGCAGTACTTC
.	TRBV5-1	TRBD2	TRBJ2-1	CASSLGLAGYEQFF	TGCGCCAGCAGCTTAGGGCTAGCGGGATATGAGCAGTTCTTC
.	TRBV11-3	.	TRBJ1-3	CASSLGSWQGTGNTIYF	TGTGCCAGCAGCTTAGGAAGCTGGCAGGGAACTGGAAACACCATATATTTT
.	TRBV10-1	.	TRBJ2-2	CASSETANTGELFF	TGCGCCAGCAGTGAGACGGCGAACACCGGGGAGCTGTTTTTT
.	TRBV2	.	TRBJ1-1	CASSYTGSGDTEAFF	TGTGCCAGCAGTTACACAGGGAGCGGAGACACTGAAGCTTTCTTT
.	TRBV10-3	TRBD1	TRBJ2-2	CAISAGTGGGSGELFF	TGTGCCATCAGTGCCGGGACAGGGGGAGGCTCCGGGGAGCTGTTTTTT
.	TRBV9	.	TRBJ2-3	CASSARRGPDTQYF	TGTGCCAGCAGCGCCCGGAGGGGGCCAGATACGCAGTATTTT
.	TRBV10-3	.	TRBJ1-5	CASSYGGGNQPQHF	TGTGCCAGCAGTTACGGGGGGGGCAATCAGCCCCAGCATTTT
once	TRBV30	.	TRBJ1-1	CAWVGGRGAFF	TGTGCCTGGGTGGGGGGGAGGGGTGCTTTCTTT